The sequence of this TCR beta chain was determined in a study of early T cells in non-severe SARS-CoV-2 infection. Regarding the study as a whole: Reliance on VDJdb matching favored anti-spike CD8 responses; private and CD4 specificities were missed.

Separate cDNA molecules each had unique molecular identifiers attached to them. TCRdb passed the 5' RACE reads through MiXCR, listing each CDR3 protein once. There are over 30,000 distinct CDR3 sequences in the sample; over 6% occur only once, and 10% to 15% lies in the top ten. The germline CDR1 and CDR2 sequences are SGHNT and YYREEE (reference sequence). The V gene end was trimmed by 3 bases and the J gene end by 2 bases; junction bases not matched to a gene: 3. CDR3 length: 15 residues. As concerns this clonotype: Antigen unknown.

This chain links TRBV5-4 with TRBJ2-1, with TRBD1 matching over 9 bases. This receptor was taken from an adult who was a healthcare worker with PCR-confirmed SARS-CoV-2 infection or an uninfected control (not recorded which). The source was whole blood, collected at baseline. Written as DNA, the CDR3 is TGTGCCAGCAGCTCGCGGACAGGGGCCTACAATGAGCAGTTCTTC. Encoded protein: CASSSRTGAYNEQFF. Full variable domain (remainder filled in from reference TRBV5-4 and TRBJ2-1): ETGVTQSPTHLIKTRGQQVTLRCSSQSGHNTVSWYQQALGQGPQFIFQYYREEENGRGNFPPRFSGLQFPNYSSELNVNALELDDSALYLCASSSRTGAYNEQFFGPGTRLTVL.